This T cell receptor (beta chain) is drawn from a study of blood T cells in healthy people across ages. PCR was performed a second time for roughly 6 to 12 cycles using a sample-barcoded 5' primer and a J-beta primer mix. Via MiXCR, TCRdb re-called the 5' RACE reads, giving one row per CDR3 protein. The table records hundreds of thousands of distinct CDR3 sequences, about 26% of them present only once. The CDR3 covers 14 residues. Germline V gives CDR1 MNHEY, CDR2 SVGEGT. V shed 11 bases and J shed 0 bases, with 16 bases lying between them. The same specimen was also included in a second study, on T cells of mothers and their children.

The source material was blood. This sequence was found in a boy younger than 10 in good health. The chain carries TRBV6-2 or TRBV6-3 and TRBJ2-5; TRBD2 is a possible D gene (6 bases). CDR3 residues: CAAADGGNQETQYF. The CDR3 DNA reads TGTGCCGCAGCAGATGGGGGGAACCAAGAGACCCAGTACTTC.